This TCR beta chain originates from a study of T cell responses to AZD1222 COVID-19 vaccine. Study observations and caveats: Baseline serology detected seropositivity in only 6 or 7 AZD1222 recipients. Among spike-specific TCRs, nearly half reportedly target unmutated variant regions. White British ancestry dominated among donors, who included more females, and clonal diversity was possibly underestimated.

The CDR3 consists of 19 residues. V gave up 4 bases and J gave up 0 bases; unmatched junction bases: 12. Germline V CDR1 and CDR2: MGHRA, YSYEKL. The protocol was immunoSEQ multiplex PCR, while the TCRdb copy is restricted to in-frame clones and leaves out a portion. Here the sample spans roughly 190,000 clones, 92% being singletons. Note on this clone: Its antigen is not identified.

The source was peripheral blood, collected on day 0 of AZD1222 vaccination. This receptor was identified in an adult in good health. The J gene is TRBJ2-2, the V gene TRBV4-1, with 9 bases aligning to TRBD1. The CDR3 DNA follows: TGCGCCAGCAGCCCTGGACAGGGGAGTTTTCTAGCGAACACCGGGGAGCTGTTTTTT. Protein: CASSPGQGSFLANTGELFF.